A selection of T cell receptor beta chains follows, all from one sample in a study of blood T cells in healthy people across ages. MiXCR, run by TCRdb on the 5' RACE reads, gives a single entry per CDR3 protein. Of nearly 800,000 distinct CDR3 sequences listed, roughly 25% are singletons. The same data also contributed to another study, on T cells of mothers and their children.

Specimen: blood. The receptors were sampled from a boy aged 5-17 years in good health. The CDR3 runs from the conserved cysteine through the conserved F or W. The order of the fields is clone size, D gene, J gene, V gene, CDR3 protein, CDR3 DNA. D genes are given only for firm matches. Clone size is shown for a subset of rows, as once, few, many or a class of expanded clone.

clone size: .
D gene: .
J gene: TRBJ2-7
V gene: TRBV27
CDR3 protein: CASSLYSLAYEQYF
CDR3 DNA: TGTGCCAGCAGTCTTTACTCCCTAGCCTACGAGCAGTACTTC

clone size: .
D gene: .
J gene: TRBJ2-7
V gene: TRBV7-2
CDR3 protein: CASSQLQAPHTSSYEQYF
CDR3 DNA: TGTGCCAGCAGCCAGCTACAGGCTCCCCATACAAGCTCCTACGAGCAGTACTTC

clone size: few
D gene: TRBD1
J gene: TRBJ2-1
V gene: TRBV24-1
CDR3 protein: CATGDRGGPKQFF
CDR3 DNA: TGTGCCACCGGGGACAGGGGTGGACCTAAGCAGTTCTTC

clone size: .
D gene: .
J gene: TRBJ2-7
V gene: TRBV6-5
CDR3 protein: CASGLPGPNYEQYF
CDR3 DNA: TGTGCCAGCGGCCTGCCGGGACCCAACTACGAGCAGTACTTC

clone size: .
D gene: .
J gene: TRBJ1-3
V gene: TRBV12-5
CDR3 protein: CASGLGQTSGNTIYF
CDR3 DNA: TGTGCTAGTGGTTTGGGACAGACTTCTGGAAACACCATATATTTT

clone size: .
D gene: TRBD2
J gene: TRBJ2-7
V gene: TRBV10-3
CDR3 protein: CAISPGTSGYEQYF
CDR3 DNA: TGTGCCATCAGCCCCGGGACTAGCGGCTACGAGCAGTACTTC

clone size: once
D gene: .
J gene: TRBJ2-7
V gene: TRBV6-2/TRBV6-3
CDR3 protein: CASSYTQNEQYF
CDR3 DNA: TGTGCCAGCAGTTACACCCAGAACGAGCAGTACTTC

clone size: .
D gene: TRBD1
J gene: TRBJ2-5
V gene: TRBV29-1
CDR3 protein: CSGRQGGLETQYF
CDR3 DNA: TGCAGCGGTCGACAGGGCGGATTAGAGACCCAGTACTTC

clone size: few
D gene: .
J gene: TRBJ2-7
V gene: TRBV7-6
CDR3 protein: CASSPAAGTYEQYF
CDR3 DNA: TGTGCCAGCAGCCCGGCGGCAGGGACTTACGAGCAGTACTTC

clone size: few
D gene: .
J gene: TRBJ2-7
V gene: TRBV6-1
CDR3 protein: CASSELGQTYEQYF
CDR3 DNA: TGTGCCAGCAGTGAATTAGGACAGACCTACGAGCAGTACTTC

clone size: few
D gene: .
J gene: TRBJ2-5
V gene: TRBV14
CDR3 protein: CASGRRQRAETQYF
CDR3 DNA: TGTGCCAGCGGCCGGAGACAGAGGGCAGAGACCCAGTACTTC

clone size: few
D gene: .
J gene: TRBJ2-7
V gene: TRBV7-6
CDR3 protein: CASSLEGPLGYEQYF
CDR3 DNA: TGTGCCAGCAGCCTCGAAGGGCCGCTGGGGTACGAGCAGTACTTC